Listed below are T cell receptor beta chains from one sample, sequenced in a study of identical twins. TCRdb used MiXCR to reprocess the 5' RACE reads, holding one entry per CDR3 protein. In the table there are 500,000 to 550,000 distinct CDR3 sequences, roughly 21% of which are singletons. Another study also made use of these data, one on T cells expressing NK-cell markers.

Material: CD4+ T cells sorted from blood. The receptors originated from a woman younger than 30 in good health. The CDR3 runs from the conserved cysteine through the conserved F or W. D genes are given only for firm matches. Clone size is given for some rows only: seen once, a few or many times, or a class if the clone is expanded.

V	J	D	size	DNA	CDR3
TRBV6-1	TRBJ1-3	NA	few	TGTGCCAGCAGTCTCCGAGTTGGGGACACCATATATTTT	CASSLRVGDTIYF
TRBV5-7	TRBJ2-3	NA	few	TGTGCCAGCAGCTTTGCTCCGGGACACCTAAGCACAGATACGCAGTATTTT	CASSFAPGHLSTDTQYF
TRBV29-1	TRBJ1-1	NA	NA	TGCAGCGTTGAAGACACAGTGGACTGGAACACTGAAGCTTTCTTT	CSVEDTVDWNTEAFF
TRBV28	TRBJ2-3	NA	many	TGTGCCGGCAAAACCACAGGAAGCACAGATACGCAGTATTTT	CAGKTTGSTDTQYF
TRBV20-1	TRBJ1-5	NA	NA	TGCAGTGCTTCCTTGGACAGTACAAATCAGCCCCAGCATTTT	CSASLDSTNQPQHF
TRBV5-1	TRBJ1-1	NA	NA	TGCGCCAGCAGCTTGGGGACCTGGGACACTGAAGCTTTCTTT	CASSLGTWDTEAFF
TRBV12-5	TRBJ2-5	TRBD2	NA	TGTGCTAGTGGCCAAGGGACTAGCGGCCAAGAGACCCAGTACTTC	CASGQGTSGQETQYF
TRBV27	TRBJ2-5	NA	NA	TGTGCCAGCAGTCAGGACAGTTCGGAAGAGACCCAGTACTTC	CASSQDSSEETQYF
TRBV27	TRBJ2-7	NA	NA	TGTGCCAGCAGTTTAAACTCTGGGCAGGGCTACGAGCAGTACTTC	CASSLNSGQGYEQYF
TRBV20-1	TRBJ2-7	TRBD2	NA	TGCAGTGCTAGAAGCCCGGGACTAGCGGGAGACGACGAGCAGTACTTC	CSARSPGLAGDDEQYF
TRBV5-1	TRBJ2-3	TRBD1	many	TGCGCCAGCAGCGTAGACAGGGGGGACACAGATACGCAGTATTTT	CASSVDRGDTDTQYF
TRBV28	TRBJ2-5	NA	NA	TGTGCCACCGGGGTTCAAGAGACCCAGTACTTC	CATGVQETQYF
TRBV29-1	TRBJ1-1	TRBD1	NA	TGCAGCGTGCCGGGACAGGGGGCCACTGAAGCTTTCTTT	CSVPGQGATEAFF
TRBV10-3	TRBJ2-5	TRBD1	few	TGTGCCATCAGGAGACAGGGCCAAGAGACCCAGTACTTC	CAIRRQGQETQYF
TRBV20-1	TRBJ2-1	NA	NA	TGCAGTCATCCGACGGGCGTCGGATCGGGCAATGAGCAGTTCTTC	CSHPTGVGSGNEQFF
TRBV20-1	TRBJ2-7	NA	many	TGCAGTGCCACTACCGGGACGCGGGACGCCTACGAGCAGTACTTC	CSATTGTRDAYEQYF
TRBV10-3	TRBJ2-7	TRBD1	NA	TGTGCCATCAGTGCGGGACAGGGTAGGAACGAGCAGTACTTC	CAISAGQGRNEQYF
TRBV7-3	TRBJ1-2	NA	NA	TGTGCCAGCAGCTTATCAGGAGTCTATGGCTACACCTTC	CASSLSGVYGYTF
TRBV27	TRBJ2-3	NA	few	TGTGCCAGCAGTTCACGACGGACTAGCACAGATACGCAGTATTTT	CASSSRRTSTDTQYF
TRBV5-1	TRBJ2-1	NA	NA	TGCGCCAGCAGCCCGGCTGGAACCTACAATGAGCAGTTCTTC	CASSPAGTYNEQFF
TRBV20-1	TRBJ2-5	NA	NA	TGCAGTGCTAGTGGACACTTCCAAGAGACCCAGTACTTC	CSASGHFQETQYF
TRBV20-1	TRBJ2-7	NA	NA	TGCAGTGCTAGAGCGCCTAGCTCCTACGAGCAGTACTTC	CSARAPSSYEQYF
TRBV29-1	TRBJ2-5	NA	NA	TGCAGCGGGGTTTTTGGGACCCAGTACTTC	CSGVFGTQYF
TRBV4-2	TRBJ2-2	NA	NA	TGTGCCAGCAGCCGCCCAGGACAGCACGGGGAGCTGTTTTTT	CASSRPGQHGELFF
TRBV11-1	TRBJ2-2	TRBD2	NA	TGTGCCAGCAGTTCCTGGCGGGGGAGGCCTAGCGGGAGTGTGAGGACCGGGGAGCTGTTTTTT	CASSSWRGRPSGSVRTGELFF
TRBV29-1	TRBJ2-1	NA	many	TGCGTAGCCGGGGGAGGAAACAATGAGCAGTTCTTC	CVAGGGNNEQFF